Given below is one TCR beta chain in context. No antigen is known for it. One entry per CDR3 protein, called by TCRdb with MiXCR from the reads. The table lists fewer than 350,000 distinct CDR3 sequences, roughly a sixth of them singletons. This entry is derived from a study of T cell repertoires in cytomegalovirus infection. Across the study: CMV infection plus the matching HLA type was flagged by public TCR beta signatures. Broader study findings: Ex vivo responses were dominated by HLA-C-restricted CMV-specific TCR beta clonotypes.

The V end was cut by 7 bases, the J end by 2 bases, with 14 bases between. The CDR3 runs to 15 residues. Germline CDR1 reads SGHTA; CDR2 reads FQGNSA. The specimen sequenced was PBMCs. This TCR was sampled from a human donor in good health (CMV status not recorded). Some clones in this sample may be carry-over from other donors' samples. The V call is TRBV7-2, the J call TRBJ2-2; tentative D call: TRBD2 (6 bases). CDR3 in amino acids: CASTRMGTNTGELFF. As DNA, the CDR3 is TGTGCCAGCACCCGGATGGGGACTAACACCGGGGAGCTGTTTTTT.